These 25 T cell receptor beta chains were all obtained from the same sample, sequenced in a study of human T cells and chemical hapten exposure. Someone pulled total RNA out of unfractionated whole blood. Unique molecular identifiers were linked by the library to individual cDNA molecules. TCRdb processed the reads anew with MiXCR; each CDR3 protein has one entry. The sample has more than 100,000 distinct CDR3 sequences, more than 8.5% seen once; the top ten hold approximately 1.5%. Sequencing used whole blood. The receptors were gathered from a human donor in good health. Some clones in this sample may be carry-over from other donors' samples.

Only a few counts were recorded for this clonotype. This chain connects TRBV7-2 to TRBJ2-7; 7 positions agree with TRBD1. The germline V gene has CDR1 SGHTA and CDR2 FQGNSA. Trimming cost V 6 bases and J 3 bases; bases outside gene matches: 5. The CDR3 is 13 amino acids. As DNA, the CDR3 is TGTGCCAGCAGTCCTGACAGGGACTACGAGCAGTACTTC. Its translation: CASSPDRDYEQYF. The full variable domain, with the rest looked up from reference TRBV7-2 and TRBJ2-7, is GAGVSQSPSNKVTEKGKDVELRCDPISGHTALYWYRQSLGQGLEFLIYFQGNSAPDKSGLPSDRFSAERTGGSVSTLTIQRTQQEDSAVYLCASSPDRDYEQYFGPGTRLTVT.

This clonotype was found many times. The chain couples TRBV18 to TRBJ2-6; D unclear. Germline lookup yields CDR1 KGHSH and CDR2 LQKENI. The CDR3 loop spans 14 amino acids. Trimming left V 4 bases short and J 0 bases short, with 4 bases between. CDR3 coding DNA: TGTGCCAGCTCACTATCCTCTGGGGCCAACGTCCTGACTTTC. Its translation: CASSLSSGANVLTF.

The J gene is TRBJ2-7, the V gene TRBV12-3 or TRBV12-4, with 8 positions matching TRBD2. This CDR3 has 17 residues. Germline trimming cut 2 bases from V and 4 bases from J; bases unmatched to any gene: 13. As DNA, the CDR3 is TGTGCCAGCAGTTTATACTCGGGACTAGGGAGGGGATACGAGCAGTACTTC. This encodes CASSLYSGLGRGYEQYF.

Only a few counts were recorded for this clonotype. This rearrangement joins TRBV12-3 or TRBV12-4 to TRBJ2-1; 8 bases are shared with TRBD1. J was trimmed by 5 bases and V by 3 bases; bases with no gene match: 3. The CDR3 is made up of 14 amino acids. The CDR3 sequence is CASSFGQGNNEQFF. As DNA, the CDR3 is TGTGCCAGCAGTTTCGGACAGGGAAACAATGAGCAGTTCTTC.

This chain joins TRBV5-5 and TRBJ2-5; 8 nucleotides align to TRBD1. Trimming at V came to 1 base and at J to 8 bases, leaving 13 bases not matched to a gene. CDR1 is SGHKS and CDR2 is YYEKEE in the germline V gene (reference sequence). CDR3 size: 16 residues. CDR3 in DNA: TGTGCCAGCAGCTTGAGGTTGGGACAGGCCGTCGGAACCCAGTACTTC. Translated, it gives CASSLRLGQAVGTQYF.

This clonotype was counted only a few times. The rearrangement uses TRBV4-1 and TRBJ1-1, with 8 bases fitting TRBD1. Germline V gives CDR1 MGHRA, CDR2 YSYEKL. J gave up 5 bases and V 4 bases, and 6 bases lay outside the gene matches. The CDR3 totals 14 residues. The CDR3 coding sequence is TGCGCCAGCAGCCCCGGACAGGGAACGACTGAAGCTTTCTTT. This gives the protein CASSPGQGTTEAFF.

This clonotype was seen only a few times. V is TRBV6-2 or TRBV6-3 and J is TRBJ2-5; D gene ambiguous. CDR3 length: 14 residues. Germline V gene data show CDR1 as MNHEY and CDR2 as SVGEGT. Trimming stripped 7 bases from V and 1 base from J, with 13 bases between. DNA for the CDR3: TGTGCCAGCATCGCATCAGGTAGCCAAGAGACCCAGTACTTC. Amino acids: CASIASGSQETQYF.

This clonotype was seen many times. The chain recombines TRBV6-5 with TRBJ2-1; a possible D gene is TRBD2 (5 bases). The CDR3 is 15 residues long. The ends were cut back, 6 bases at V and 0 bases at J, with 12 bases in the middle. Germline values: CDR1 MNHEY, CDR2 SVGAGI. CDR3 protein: CASRITRSSYNEQFF. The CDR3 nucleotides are TGTGCCAGCAGGATAACTAGGAGCTCCTACAATGAGCAGTTCTTC.

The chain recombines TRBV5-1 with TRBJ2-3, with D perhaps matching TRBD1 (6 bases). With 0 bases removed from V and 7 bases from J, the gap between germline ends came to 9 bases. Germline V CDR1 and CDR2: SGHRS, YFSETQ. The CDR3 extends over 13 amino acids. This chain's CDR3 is CASSLDRDNTQYF. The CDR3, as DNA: TGCGCCAGCAGCTTGGACAGGGATAATACGCAGTATTTT. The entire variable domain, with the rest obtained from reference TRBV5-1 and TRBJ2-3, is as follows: KAGVTQTPRYLIKTRGQQVTLSCSPISGHRSVSWYQQTPGQGLQFLFEYFSETQRNKGNFPGRFSGRQFSNSRSEMNVSTLELGDSALYLCASSLDRDNTQYFGPGTRLTVL.

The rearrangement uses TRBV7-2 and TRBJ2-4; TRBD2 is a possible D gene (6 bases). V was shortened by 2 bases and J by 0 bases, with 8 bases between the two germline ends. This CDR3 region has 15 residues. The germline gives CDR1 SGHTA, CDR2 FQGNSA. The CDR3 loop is CASSLRGLAKNIQYF. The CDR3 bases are TGTGCCAGCAGCTTACGGGGACTAGCCAAAAACATTCAGTACTTC.

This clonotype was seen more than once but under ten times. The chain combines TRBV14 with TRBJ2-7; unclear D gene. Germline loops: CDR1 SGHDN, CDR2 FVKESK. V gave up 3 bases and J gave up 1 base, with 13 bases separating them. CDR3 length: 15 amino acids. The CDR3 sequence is CASSQSPQRSYEQYF. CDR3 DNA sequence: TGTGCCAGCAGCCAGTCCCCCCAGAGGTCCTACGAGCAGTACTTC.

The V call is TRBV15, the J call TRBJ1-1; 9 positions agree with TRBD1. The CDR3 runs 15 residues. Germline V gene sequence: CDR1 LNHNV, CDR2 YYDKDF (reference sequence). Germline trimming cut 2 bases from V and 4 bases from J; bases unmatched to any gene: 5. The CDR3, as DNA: TGTGCCACCAGCAGACCCGGGACAGGGTTCACTGAAGCTTTCTTT. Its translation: CATSRPGTGFTEAFF. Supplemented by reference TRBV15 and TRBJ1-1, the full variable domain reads DAMVIQNPRYQVTQFGKPVTLSCSQTLNHNVMYWYQQKSSQAPKLLFHYYDKDFNNEADTPDNFQSRRPNTSFCFLDIRSPGLGDTAMYLCATSRPGTGFTEAFFGQGTRLTVV.

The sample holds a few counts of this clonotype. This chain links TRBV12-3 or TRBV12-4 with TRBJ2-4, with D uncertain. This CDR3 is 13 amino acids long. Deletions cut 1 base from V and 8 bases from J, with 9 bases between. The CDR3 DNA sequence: TGTGCCAGCAGTTTAGGCAGTCAGGACATTCAGTACTTC. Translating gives CASSLGSQDIQYF.

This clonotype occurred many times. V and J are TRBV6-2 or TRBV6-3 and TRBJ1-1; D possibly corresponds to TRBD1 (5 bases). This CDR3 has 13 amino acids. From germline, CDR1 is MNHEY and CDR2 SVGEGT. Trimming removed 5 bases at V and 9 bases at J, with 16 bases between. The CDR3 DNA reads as TGTGCCAGCAGTCTCGGGACCATAGATAAAGCTTTCTTT. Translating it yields CASSLGTIDKAFF.

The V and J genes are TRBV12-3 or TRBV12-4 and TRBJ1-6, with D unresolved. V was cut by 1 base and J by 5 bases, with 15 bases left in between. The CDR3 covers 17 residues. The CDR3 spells CASSLGDILRDNSPLHF. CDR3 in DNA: TGTGCCAGCAGTTTAGGCGACATCCTGAGGGATAATTCACCCCTCCACTTT.

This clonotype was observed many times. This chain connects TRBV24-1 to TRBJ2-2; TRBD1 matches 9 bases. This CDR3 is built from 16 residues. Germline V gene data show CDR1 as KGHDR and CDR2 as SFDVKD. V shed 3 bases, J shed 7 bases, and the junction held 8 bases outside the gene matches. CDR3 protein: CATSDPGQGSLGELFF. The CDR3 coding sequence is TGTGCCACCAGTGATCCGGGACAGGGAAGTCTCGGGGAGCTGTTTTTT.

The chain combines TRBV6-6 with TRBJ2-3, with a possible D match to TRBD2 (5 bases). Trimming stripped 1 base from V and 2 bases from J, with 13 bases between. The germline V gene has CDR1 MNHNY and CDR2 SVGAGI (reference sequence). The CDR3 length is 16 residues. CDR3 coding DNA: TGTGCCAGCAGTTACTTCTACTTGGACTTCACAGATACGCAGTATTTT. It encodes CASSYFYLDFTDTQYF.

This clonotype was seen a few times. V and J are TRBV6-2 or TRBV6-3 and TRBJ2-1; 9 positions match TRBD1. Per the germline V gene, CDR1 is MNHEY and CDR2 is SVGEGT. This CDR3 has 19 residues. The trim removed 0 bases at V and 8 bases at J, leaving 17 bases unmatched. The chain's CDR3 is CASSYSFQGQGRILHEQFF. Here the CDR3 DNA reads TGTGCCAGCAGTTACTCCTTCCAGGGACAGGGCAGGATTTTGCATGAGCAGTTCTTC.

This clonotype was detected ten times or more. The DNA for the CDR3 is TGTGCCAGCAGTTCGAGACAAGACGGTAGCAATCAGCCCCAGCATTTT. This codes for CASSSRQDGSNQPQHF. V usage is TRBV12-3 or TRBV12-4 and J usage is TRBJ1-5; D gene unclear. V was pared by 4 bases and J by 0 bases, with 13 bases between. This CDR3 has 16 amino acids.

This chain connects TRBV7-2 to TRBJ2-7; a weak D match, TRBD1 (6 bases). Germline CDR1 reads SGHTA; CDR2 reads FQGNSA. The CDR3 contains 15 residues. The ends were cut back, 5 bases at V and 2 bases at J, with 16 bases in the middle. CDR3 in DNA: TGTGCCAGCAGCGGTAACAGGGATAAAGCCTACGAGCAGTACTTC. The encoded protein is CASSGNRDKAYEQYF.

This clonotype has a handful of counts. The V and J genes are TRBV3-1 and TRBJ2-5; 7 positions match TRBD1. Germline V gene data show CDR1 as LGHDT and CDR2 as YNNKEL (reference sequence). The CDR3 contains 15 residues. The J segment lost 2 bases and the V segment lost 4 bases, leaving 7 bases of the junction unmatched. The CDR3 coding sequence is TGTGCCAGCAGCCCCCCAGGGGGAAGGCAAGAGACCCAGTACTTC. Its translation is CASSPPGGRQETQYF.

CDR3 nucleotides: TGTGCCAGCAGCAAAGCAGCGACTAGCTTCACAGATACGCAGTATTTT. This encodes CASSKAATSFTDTQYF. This chain connects TRBV21-1 to TRBJ2-3; the table gives TRBD2 as D, unverified against the DNA. TRBV21-1 is termed a pseudogene. The CDR3 covers 16 residues.

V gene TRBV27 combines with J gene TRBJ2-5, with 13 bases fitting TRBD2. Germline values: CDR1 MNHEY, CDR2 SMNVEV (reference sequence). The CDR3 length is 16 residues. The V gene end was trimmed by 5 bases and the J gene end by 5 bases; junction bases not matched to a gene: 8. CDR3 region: CASSPRTSGSLETQYF. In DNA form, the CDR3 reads TGTGCCAGCAGTCCCCGGACTAGCGGGAGTCTCGAGACCCAGTACTTC.

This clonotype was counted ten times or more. The CDR3 DNA reads as TGTGCCAGAAGGGAGGCGATCCAAGAGACCCAGTACTTC. This translates into CARREAIQETQYF. The chain is built from TRBV21-1 and TRBJ2-5; the D call in the table, TRBD2, was not verified against the DNA. TRBV21-1 counts as a pseudogene. This CDR3 spans 13 amino acids.

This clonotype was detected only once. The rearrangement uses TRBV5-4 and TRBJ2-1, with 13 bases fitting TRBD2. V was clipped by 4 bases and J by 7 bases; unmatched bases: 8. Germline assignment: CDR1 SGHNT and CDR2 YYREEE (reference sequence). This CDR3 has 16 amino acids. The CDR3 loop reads CASSQGQLAGGNEQFF. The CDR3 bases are TGTGCCAGCAGCCAGGGCCAACTAGCGGGGGGGAATGAGCAGTTCTTC.